These 18 T cell receptor beta chains were all obtained from the same sample, sequenced in a study of T cell responses to AZD1222 COVID-19 vaccine. TCRdb keeps only in-frame clones here, not all; method: immunoSEQ multiplex PCR. The table records about 140,000 clones, around 90% of them present only once. The sequencing here drew on peripheral blood, taken on day 0 of AZD1222 vaccination. These receptors all come from an adult in good health.

The rearrangement links TRBV29-1 to TRBJ2-1; D may be TRBD2 (6 bases). Germline CDR1 is SQVTM and CDR2 is ANQGSEA. Trimming stripped 3 bases from V and 2 bases from J, with 14 bases between. The CDR3 has 15 amino acids. CDR3 in DNA: TGCAGCGTTGACCCGGGACTCTGGACCTACAATGAGCAGTTCTTC. It specifies CSVDPGLWTYNEQFF.

The chain couples TRBV10-3 to TRBJ1-2; TRBD1 matches 10 bases. The V and J ends lost 2 bases and 7 bases, in that order; junction bases with no gene match: 7. CDR3 length equals 15 residues. Per germline, CDR1 ENHRY and CDR2 SYGVKD. The CDR3 DNA reads as TGTGCCATCAGTGAGGGAGACAGGGGGCTTAGTGGCTACACCTTC. It translates to CAISEGDRGLSGYTF.

The CDR3 loop is CASSVQSKSQYF. CDR3 in DNA: TGTGCCAGCAGCGTTCAGAGCAAGTCCCAGTACTTC. This chain joins TRBV9 and TRBJ2-5; D ambiguous. The germline V gene encodes CDR1 SGDLS and CDR2 YYNGEE. The V gene lost 2 bases and the J gene lost 9 bases, with 11 bases spanning the gap. The CDR3 runs to 12 residues.

The V and J genes are TRBV6-5 and TRBJ1-2; D gene ambiguous. V was cut by 8 bases and J by 4 bases, with 14 bases left in between. Germline-derived CDR1 and CDR2 are MNHEY and SVGAGI. CDR3 length: 13 amino acids. In DNA, the CDR3 is TGTGCCAGCGGACCGTGGGGTACCTATGGCTACACCTTC. Translating it yields CASGPWGTYGYTF.

This chain connects TRBV29-1 to TRBJ2-2; D could derive from TRBD1 or TRBD2 (5 bases each). Germline V gives CDR1 SQVTM, CDR2 ANQGSEA. Trimming took 2 bases from V and 0 from J, leaving 7 bases between them. The CDR3 contains 14 residues. The CDR3 is CSVERGANTGELFF. As DNA, the CDR3 is TGCAGCGTTGAAAGAGGGGCGAACACCGGGGAGCTGTTTTTT.

The chain employs TRBV10-2 and TRBJ2-5; D is perhaps TRBD2 (7 bases). This CDR3 is 13 amino acids long. Trimming pared 5 bases from V and 9 bases from J, leaving 16 bases between. CDR1 is WSHSY and CDR2 is SAAADI in the germline V gene. The CDR3 spells CASSTVGGAAQYF. As DNA, the CDR3 is TGCGCCAGCAGTACAGTTGGGGGGGCGGCCCAGTACTTC.

This clone was seen a single time. DNA for the CDR3: TGTGCCAGCAGCCCTTCTAGCGGGAGGGCCGTGGATGAGCAGTTCTTC. It yields the protein CASSPSSGRAVDEQFF. J is TRBJ2-1 and V is TRBV7-3, with TRBD2 matching over 12 bases. This CDR3 has 16 residues. CDR1 is SGHTA and CDR2 is FQGTGA in the germline V gene. Trimming at V came to 5 bases and at J to 8 bases, leaving 10 bases not matched to a gene.

This chain links TRBV5-5 with TRBJ2-1, with TRBD1 matching 9 bases. The CDR3 is made up of 15 amino acids. The V gene end was trimmed by 3 bases and the J gene end by 5 bases; junction bases not matched to a gene: 6. Germline V gene lookup returns CDR1 SGHKS and CDR2 YYEKEE (reference sequence). The CDR3 nucleotides read TGTGCCAGCAGCTACAGGGGACAGGGTAACAATGAGCAGTTCTTC. Translated: CASSYRGQGNNEQFF.

V usage is TRBV5-4 and J usage is TRBJ1-4; a weak D match, TRBD1 (6 bases). The CDR3 is 14 residues long. In germline, CDR1 is SGHNT, CDR2 YYREEE (reference sequence). Trimming pared 6 bases from V and 6 bases from J, leaving 15 bases between. The CDR3 nucleotides are TGTGCCAGCACCTCGGCGAGGGGGGATGAAAAACTGTTTTTT. Translation: CASTSARGDEKLFF. Based on the CDR3 plus reference TRBV5-4 and TRBJ1-4, the full variable domain is ETGVTQSPTHLIKTRGQQVTLRCSSQSGHNTVSWYQQALGQGPQFIFQYYREEENGRGNFPPRFSGLQFPNYSSELNVNALELDDSALYLCASTSARGDEKLFFGSGTQLSVL.

The chain is built from TRBV5-1 and TRBJ2-3; unclear D gene. The CDR3 loop spans 15 amino acids. Trimming took 0 bases from V and 2 from J, leaving 10 bases between them. Germline V gives CDR1 SGHRS, CDR2 YFSETQ. The CDR3 sequence: CASSLVSTHTDTQYF. The DNA of the CDR3 is TGCGCCAGCAGCTTGGTCTCGACACACACAGATACGCAGTATTTT.

This clone was counted between two and nine times. This chain connects TRBV6-1 to TRBJ2-7; TRBD1 matches 8 bases. The CDR3 loop spans 14 amino acids. V lost 3 bases and J lost 2; bases outside the gene matches: 3. Germline V lookup: CDR1 MNHNS, CDR2 SASEGT. The CDR3 sequence is CASSETGVTYEQYF. CDR3 in DNA: TGTGCCAGCAGTGAGACAGGGGTCACCTACGAGCAGTACTTC.

The rearrangement uses TRBV7-6 and TRBJ2-7; D call uncertain. This CDR3 comprises 15 residues. CDR1 is SGHVS, CDR2 FNYEAQ, per germline. The V gene lost 5 bases and the J gene lost 6 bases, with 20 bases spanning the gap. The CDR3 spells CASSPRSGLPIEQYF. CDR3 coding DNA: TGTGCCAGCAGCCCCCGCTCTGGGCTACCAATCGAGCAGTACTTC.

V is TRBV5-1 and J is TRBJ1-1; no clear D gene. Germline V gene data show CDR1 as SGHRS and CDR2 as YFSETQ. This CDR3 region has 16 residues. Between the trimmed V and J ends, which lost 2 bases and 1 base, there was a span of 15 bases. As DNA, the CDR3 is TGCGCCAGCAGCTTACCCTCGACTCAAAGGAACACTGAAGCTTTCTTT. It encodes CASSLPSTQRNTEAFF. Combining the CDR3 with reference TRBV5-1 and TRBJ1-1 gives the whole variable domain KAGVTQTPRYLIKTRGQQVTLSCSPISGHRSVSWYQQTPGQGLQFLFEYFSETQRNKGNFPGRFSGRQFSNSRSEMNVSTLELGDSALYLCASSLPSTQRNTEAFFGQGTRLTVV.

This clone was seen only once. Sequence at one end of the junction differs from germline and may be a read error. This chain links TRBV2 with TRBJ2-1; 13 positions agree with TRBD2. CDR3 length: 14 amino acids. Per the germline V gene, CDR1 is SNHLY and CDR2 is FYNNEI. The CDR3 nucleotides are TGTGCCAGCATACGGACTAGCGGGAGTTCGGTCGGTGTCTTC. Encoded protein: CASIRTSGSSVGVF. The full variable domain, its missing parts supplied by reference TRBV2 and TRBJ2-1, is EPEVTQTPSHQVTQMGQEVILRCVPISNHLYFYWYRQILGQKVEFLVSFYNNEISEKSEIFDDQFSVERPDGSNFTLKIRSTKLEDSAMYFCASIRTSGSSVGVFGPGTRLTVL.

The chain combines TRBV5-5 with TRBJ1-5, with 9 bases fitting TRBD1. The length of the CDR3 is 13 residues. Per the germline V gene, CDR1 is SGHKS and CDR2 is YYEKEE (reference sequence). The trim removed 2 bases at V and 7 bases at J, leaving 1 base unmatched. CDR3 DNA: TGTGCCAGCAGCTTAGACAGGGGGCAGCCCCAGCATTTT. Protein product: CASSLDRGQPQHF.

The rearrangement joins TRBV28 to TRBJ1-2, with D perhaps TRBD1 (6 bases). In germline, CDR1 is MDHEN, CDR2 SYDVKM. V was cut by 6 bases and J by 3 bases, with 17 bases left in between. The CDR3 is made up of 15 amino acids. CDR3 region: CASSSGGGAHYGYTF. In DNA form, the CDR3 reads TGTGCCAGCAGCTCCGGTGGGGGGGCTCACTATGGCTACACCTTC.

This rearrangement joins TRBV30 to TRBJ2-1, with D perhaps being TRBD1 or TRBD2 (5 bases each). Germline-derived CDR1 and CDR2 are GTSNPN and SVGIG (reference sequence). The CDR3 runs to 15 residues. Trimming took off 3 bases at V and 8 bases at J, with 20 bases between the two ends. The CDR3: CAWRVGHPRGDEQFF. In DNA, the CDR3 is TGTGCCTGGAGGGTGGGCCATCCTCGGGGCGATGAGCAGTTCTTC.

CDR3: CAISEQGASTEAFF. CDR3 bases: TGTGCCATCAGTGAACAGGGAGCGAGCACTGAAGCTTTCTTT. The V and J genes are TRBV10-3 and TRBJ1-1, with a tentative D call TRBD1 (6 bases). CDR3 length: 14 amino acids. V lost 3 bases to trimming and J lost 4 bases, with 12 bases between them. Germline V CDR1 and CDR2: ENHRY, SYGVKD.